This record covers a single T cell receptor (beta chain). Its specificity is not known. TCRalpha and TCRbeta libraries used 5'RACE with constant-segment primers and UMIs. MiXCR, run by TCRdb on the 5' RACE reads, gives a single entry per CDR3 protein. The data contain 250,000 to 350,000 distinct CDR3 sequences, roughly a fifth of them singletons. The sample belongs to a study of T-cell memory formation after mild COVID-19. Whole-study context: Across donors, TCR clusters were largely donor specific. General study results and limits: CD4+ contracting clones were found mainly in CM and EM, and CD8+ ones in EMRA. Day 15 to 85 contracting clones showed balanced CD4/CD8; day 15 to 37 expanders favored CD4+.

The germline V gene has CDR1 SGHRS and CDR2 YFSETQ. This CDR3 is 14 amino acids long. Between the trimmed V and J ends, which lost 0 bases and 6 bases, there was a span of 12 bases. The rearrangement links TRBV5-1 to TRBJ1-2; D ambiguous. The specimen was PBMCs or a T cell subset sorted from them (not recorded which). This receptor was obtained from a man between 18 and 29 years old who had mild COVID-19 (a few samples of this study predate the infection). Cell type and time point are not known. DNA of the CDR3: TGCGCCAGCAGCTTGGTGGGGTCTGGCGATGGCTACACCTTC. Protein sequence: CASSLVGSGDGYTF. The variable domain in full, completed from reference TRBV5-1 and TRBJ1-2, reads KAGVTQTPRYLIKTRGQQVTLSCSPISGHRSVSWYQQTPGQGLQFLFEYFSETQRNKGNFPGRFSGRQFSNSRSEMNVSTLELGDSALYLCASSLVGSGDGYTFGSGTRLTVV.